Sequencing of this TCR beta chain was carried out in a study of blood T cell repertoires in COVID-19. In the study overall: T cells, B-cell-depleted T cells, or PBMCs supplied cDNA or gDNA.

CDR1 is LGHDT, CDR2 YNNKEL, per germline (reference sequence). The CDR3 is 19 residues long. The V and J ends lost 5 bases and 0 bases, in that order; junction bases with no gene match: 14. TCRdb keeps only in-frame clones here, not all; method: immunoSEQ multiplex PCR. The sample consists of around 80,000 clones, more than 75% of them appearing once. The sample was peripheral blood. This chain connects TRBV3-1 (or the pseudogene TRBV3-2) to TRBJ1-2; 11 bases are shared with TRBD1. The sequence was collected from a human donor in a cohort sampled during active COVID-19. The CDR3 DNA reads TGTGCCAGCAGCTCCCACAGGACAGGGGGCGCGGGAGCTAACTATGGCTACACCTTC. As protein: CASSSHRTGGAGANYGYTF.